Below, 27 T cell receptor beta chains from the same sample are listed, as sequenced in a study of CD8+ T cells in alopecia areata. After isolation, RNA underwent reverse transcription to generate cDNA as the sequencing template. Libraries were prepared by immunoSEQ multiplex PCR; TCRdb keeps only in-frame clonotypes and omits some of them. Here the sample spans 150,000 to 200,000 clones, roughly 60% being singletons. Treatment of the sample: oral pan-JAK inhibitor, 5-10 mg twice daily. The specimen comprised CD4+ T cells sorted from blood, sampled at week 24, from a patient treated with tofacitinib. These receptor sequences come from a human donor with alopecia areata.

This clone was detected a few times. CDR3 sequence (DNA): TGCAGCGTTGAAGTAGTTGGCTTGCCCTACGAGCAGTACTTC. Amino acid sequence: CSVEVVGLPYEQYF. The chain links TRBV29-1 to TRBJ2-7; no firm D call. The CDR3 length is 14 residues. V was pared by 1 base and J by 2 bases, with 12 bases between. CDR1 and CDR2 (germline): SQVTM, ANQGSEA.

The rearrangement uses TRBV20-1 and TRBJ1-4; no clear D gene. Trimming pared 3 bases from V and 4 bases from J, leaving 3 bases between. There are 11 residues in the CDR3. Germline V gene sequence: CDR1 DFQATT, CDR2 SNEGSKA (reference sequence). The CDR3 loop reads CSARDNEKLFF. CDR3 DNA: TGCAGTGCTAGGGATAATGAAAAACTGTTTTTT.

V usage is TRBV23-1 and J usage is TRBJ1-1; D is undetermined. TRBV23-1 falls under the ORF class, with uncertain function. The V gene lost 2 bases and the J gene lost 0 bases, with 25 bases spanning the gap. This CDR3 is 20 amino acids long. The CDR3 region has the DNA TGCGCCAGCAGTCAAATGTCCCCAAACCTGGACCCCTCGATGAACACTGAAGCTTTCTTT. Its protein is CASSQMSPNLDPSMNTEAFF.

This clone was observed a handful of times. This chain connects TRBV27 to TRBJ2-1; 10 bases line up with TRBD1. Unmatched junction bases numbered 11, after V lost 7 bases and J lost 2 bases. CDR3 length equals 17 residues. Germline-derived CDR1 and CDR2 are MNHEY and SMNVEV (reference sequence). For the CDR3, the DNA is TGTGCCAGCACCCCCCACACCGGGACAGGGGCCTACAATGAGCAGTTCTTC. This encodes CASTPHTGTGAYNEQFF.

For the CDR3, the DNA is TGCGCCAGCAGCTTTAGGGGGCAGAATATCGATGAGCAGTTCTTC. It codes for CASSFRGQNIDEQFF. V gene TRBV5-1 combines with J gene TRBJ2-1; 7 nucleotides align to TRBD1. Germline CDR1 is SGHRS and CDR2 is YFSETQ. The CDR3 length is 15 residues. With V trimmed by 2 bases and J by 8 bases, 10 bases remained unmatched.

The CDR3 sequence is CAWRVKGPTEAFF. In DNA form, the CDR3 reads TGTGCCTGGAGGGTAAAGGGTCCCACTGAAGCTTTCTTT. The chain couples TRBV30 to TRBJ1-1; no definite D call. This CDR3 region has 13 residues. V lost 3 bases to trimming and J lost 4 bases, with 12 bases between them. Germline V gives CDR1 GTSNPN, CDR2 SVGIG (reference sequence). The whole variable domain, remainder taken from reference TRBV30 and TRBJ1-1, is SQTIHQWPATLVQPVGSPLSLECTVEGTSNPNLYWYRQAAGRGLQLLFYSVGIGQISSEVPQNLSASRPQDRQFILSSKKLLLSDSGFYLCAWRVKGPTEAFFGQGTRLTVV.

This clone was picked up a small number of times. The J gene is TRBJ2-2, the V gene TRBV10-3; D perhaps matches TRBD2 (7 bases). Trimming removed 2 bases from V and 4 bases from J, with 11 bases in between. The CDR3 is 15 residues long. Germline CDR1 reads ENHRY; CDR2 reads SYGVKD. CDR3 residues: CAISERGAPTGELFF. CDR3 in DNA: TGTGCCATCAGTGAGCGGGGGGCTCCCACCGGGGAGCTGTTTTTT.

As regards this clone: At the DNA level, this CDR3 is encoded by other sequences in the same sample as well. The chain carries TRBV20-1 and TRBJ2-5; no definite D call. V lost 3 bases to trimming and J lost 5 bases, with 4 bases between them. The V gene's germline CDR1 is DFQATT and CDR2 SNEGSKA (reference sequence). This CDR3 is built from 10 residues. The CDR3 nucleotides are TGCAGTGCTAGTGGGGAGACCCAGTACTTC. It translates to CSASGETQYF.

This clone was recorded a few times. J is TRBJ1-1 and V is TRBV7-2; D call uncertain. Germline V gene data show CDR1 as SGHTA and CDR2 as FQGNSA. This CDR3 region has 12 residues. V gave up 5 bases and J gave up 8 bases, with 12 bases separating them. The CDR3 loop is CASSRDAGEAFF. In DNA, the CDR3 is TGTGCCAGCAGCCGCGACGCGGGAGAAGCTTTCTTT.

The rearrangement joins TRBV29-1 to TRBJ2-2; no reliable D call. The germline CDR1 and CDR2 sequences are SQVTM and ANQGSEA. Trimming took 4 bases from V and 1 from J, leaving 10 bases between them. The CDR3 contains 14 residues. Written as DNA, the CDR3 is TGCAGCGTTGCGTTTAGACTGAACACCGGGGAGCTGTTTTTT. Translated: CSVAFRLNTGELFF.

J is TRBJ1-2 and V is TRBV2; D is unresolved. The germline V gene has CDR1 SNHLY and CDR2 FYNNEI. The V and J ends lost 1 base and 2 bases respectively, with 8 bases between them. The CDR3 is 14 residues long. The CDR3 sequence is CASSEEVGNYGYTF. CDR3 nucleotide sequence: TGTGCCAGCAGTGAAGAGGTCGGAAACTATGGCTACACCTTC.

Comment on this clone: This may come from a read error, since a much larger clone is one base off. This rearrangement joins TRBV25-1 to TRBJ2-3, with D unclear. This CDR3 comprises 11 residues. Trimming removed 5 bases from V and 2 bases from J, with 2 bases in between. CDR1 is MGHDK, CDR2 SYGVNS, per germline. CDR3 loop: CASSHTDTQYF. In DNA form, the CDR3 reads TGTGCCAGCAGTCACACAGATACGCAGTATTTT.

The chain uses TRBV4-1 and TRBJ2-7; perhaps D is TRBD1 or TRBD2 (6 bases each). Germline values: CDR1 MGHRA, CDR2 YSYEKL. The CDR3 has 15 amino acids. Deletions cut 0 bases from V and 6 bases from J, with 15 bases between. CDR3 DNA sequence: TGCGCCAGCAGCCAAGATAGGGGGGTGGTGGGCGAGCAGTACTTC. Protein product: CASSQDRGVVGEQYF.

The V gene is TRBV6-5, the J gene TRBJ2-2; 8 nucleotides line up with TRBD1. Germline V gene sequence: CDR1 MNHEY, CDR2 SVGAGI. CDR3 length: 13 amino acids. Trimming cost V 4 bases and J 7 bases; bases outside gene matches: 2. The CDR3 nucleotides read TGTGCCAGCAGTTCACAGGGGGTCGGGGAGCTGTTTTTT. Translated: CASSSQGVGELFF.

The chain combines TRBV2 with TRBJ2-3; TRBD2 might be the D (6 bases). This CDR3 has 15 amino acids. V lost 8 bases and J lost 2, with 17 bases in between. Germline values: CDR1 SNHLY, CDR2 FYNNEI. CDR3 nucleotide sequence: TGTGCCAGCGCTGGGATGAGCGGGTACACAGATACGCAGTATTTT. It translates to CASAGMSGYTDTQYF.

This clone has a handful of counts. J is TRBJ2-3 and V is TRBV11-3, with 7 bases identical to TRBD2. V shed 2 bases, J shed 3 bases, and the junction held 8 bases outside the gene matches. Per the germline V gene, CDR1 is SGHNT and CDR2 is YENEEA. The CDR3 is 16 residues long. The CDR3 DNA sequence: TGTGCCAGCAGCTTAACTCCCGGGGGGACTACAGATACGCAGTATTTT. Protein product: CASSLTPGGTTDTQYF.

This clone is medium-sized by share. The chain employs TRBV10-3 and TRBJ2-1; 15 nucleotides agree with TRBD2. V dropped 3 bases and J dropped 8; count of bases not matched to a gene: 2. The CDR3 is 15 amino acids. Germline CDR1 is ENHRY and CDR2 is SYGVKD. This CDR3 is CAISEGTSGGHEQFF. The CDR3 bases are TGTGCCATCAGTGAAGGGACTAGCGGGGGGCATGAGCAGTTCTTC.

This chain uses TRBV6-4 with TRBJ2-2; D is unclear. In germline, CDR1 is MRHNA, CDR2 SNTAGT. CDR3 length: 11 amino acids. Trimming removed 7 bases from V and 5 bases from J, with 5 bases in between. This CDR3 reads CASTNTGELFF. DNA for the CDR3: TGTGCCAGCACTAATACCGGGGAGCTGTTTTTT.

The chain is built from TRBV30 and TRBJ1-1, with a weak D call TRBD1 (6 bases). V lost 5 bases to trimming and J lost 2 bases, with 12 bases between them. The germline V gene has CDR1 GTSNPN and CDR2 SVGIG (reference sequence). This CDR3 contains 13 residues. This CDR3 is CAWAGVLNTEAFF. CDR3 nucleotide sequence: TGTGCCTGGGCAGGGGTGTTAAACACTGAAGCTTTCTTT.

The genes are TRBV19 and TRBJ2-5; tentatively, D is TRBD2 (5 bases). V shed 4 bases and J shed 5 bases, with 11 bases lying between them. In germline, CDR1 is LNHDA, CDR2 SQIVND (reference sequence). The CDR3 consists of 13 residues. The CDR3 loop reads CASSTDWLETQYF. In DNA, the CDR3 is TGTGCCAGTAGTACGGACTGGTTGGAGACCCAGTACTTC. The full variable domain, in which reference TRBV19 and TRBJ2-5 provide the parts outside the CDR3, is DGGITQSPKYLFRKEGQNVTLSCEQNLNHDAMYWYRQDPGQGLRLIYYSQIVNDFQKGDIAEGYSVSREKKESFPLTVTSAQKNPTAFYLCASSTDWLETQYFGPGTRLLVL.

The CDR3 DNA follows: TGTGCCAGCAGCCCTCGAGAGGGCAACTATGGCTACACCTTC. This translates into CASSPREGNYGYTF. The chain combines TRBV27 with TRBJ1-2; no definite D call. The CDR3 covers 14 residues. The V end was cut by 6 bases, the J end by 2 bases, with 13 bases between. Germline lookup yields CDR1 MNHEY and CDR2 SMNVEV (reference sequence).

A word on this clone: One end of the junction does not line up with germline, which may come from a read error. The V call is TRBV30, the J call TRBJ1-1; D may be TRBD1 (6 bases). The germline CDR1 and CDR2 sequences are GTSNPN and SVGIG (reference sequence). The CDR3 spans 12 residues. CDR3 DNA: TGTGCCTGGAACCGACCGACCCGGGGGCCGTCCTTT. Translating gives CAWNRPTRGPSF. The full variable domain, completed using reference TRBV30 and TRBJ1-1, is SQTIHQWPATLVQPVGSPLSLECTVEGTSNPNLYWYRQAAGRGLQLLFYSVGIGQISSEVPQNLSASRPQDRQFILSSKKLLLSDSGFYLCAWNRPTRGPSFGQGTRLTVV.

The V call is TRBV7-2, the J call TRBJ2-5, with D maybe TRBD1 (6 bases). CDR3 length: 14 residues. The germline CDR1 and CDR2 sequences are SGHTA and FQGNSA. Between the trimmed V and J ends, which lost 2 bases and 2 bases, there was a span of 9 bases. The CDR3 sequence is CASSLTDRQETQYF. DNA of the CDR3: TGTGCCAGCAGCTTAACGGACAGACAAGAGACCCAGTACTTC.

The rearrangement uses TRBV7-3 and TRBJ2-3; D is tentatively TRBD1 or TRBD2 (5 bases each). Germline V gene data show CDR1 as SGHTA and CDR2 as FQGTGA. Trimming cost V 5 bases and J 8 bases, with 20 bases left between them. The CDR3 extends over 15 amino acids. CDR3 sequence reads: CASSRDQDRRSTQYF. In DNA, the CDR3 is TGTGCCAGCAGCCGGGACCAGGACCGCCGATCTACGCAGTATTTT.

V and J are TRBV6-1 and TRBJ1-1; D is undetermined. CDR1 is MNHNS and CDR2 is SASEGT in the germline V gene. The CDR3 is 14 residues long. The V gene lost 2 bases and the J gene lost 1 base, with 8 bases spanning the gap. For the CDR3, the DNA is TGTGCCAGCAGTGAAAACGGCGGGAACACTGAAGCTTTCTTT. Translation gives CASSENGGNTEAFF.

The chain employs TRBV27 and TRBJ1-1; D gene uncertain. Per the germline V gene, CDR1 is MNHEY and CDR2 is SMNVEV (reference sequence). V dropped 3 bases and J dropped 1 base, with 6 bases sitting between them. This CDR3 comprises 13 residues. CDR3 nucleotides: TGTGCCAGCAGTTTGGACTGGAACACTGAAGCTTTCTTT. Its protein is CASSLDWNTEAFF.

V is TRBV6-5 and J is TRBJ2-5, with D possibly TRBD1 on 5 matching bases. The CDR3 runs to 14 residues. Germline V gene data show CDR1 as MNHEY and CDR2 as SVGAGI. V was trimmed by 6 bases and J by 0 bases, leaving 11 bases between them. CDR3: CASSFDSYQETQYF. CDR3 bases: TGTGCCAGCAGCTTCGACAGCTACCAAGAGACCCAGTACTTC.